Sequencing of this T cell receptor (beta chain) was carried out in a study of tumor-infiltrating lymphocytes in primary liver carcinoma. The authors made TCR beta cDNA from approximately 500 ng total RNA with a constant-region primer. Three nested multiplex PCR rounds of slightly modified ARM-PCR generated TCR beta libraries. Each of the first two PCR rounds ran approximately 9 cycles with TRBV1-TRBV30 forward and C-beta reverse primers. TCRdb reprocessed the multiplex PCR reads with MiXCR, giving one entry per CDR3 protein. The repertoire has around 330,000 distinct CDR3 sequences, over 55% of them found once; the top ten carry roughly 9%. This clonotype showed up just a few times. Unsorted whole blood supplied the blood RNA, and germline DNA was isolated too. V shed 4 bases and J shed 4 bases, with 10 bases lying between them. The CDR3 totals 13 residues. CDR1 and CDR2 (germline): PRHDT, FYEKMQ (reference sequence).

The source is a man aged 40-55 years with primary liver carcinoma and hepatitis B virus infection. The specimen was peripheral blood. The chain recombines TRBV13 with TRBJ1-2; D is undetermined. CDR3 DNA: TGTGCCAGCAGCTCGGACGGAACCTATGGCTACACCTTC. This gives the protein CASSSDGTYGYTF.